Sequencing of this T cell receptor (beta chain) was carried out in a study of T cell responses to AZD1222 COVID-19 vaccine. This CDR3 has 15 amino acids. Trimming took 4 bases from V and 0 from J, leaving 12 bases between them. Germline V gene data show CDR1 as LNHDA and CDR2 as SQIVND (reference sequence). TCRdb's table, derived via immunoSEQ multiplex PCR, lists solely in-frame clones and lacks some. The sample has tens of thousands of clones; about 85% are singletons. V gene TRBV19 combines with J gene TRBJ1-2, with D tentatively TRBD1 (5 bases). The sample in question was peripheral blood, obtained 28 days after the second AZD1222 dose. This sequence originates from an adult who received the AZD1222 COVID-19 vaccine. This CDR3 reads CASSTDRGSNYGYTF. The CDR3 bases are TGTGCCAGTAGTACAGACAGAGGATCTAACTATGGCTACACCTTC.